This T cell receptor (beta chain) was documented in a study of blood T cell repertoires in COVID-19. In germline, CDR1 is MNHEY, CDR2 SVGAGI. The CDR3 contains 16 residues. The J segment lost 0 bases and the V segment lost 2 bases, leaving 5 bases of the junction unmatched. This clone is a singleton in its sample. Assay used: immunoSEQ multiplex PCR; TCRdb lists only in-frame clones, some missing. This table has 100,000 or so clones, around 87% appearing once. The receptor's source is a human donor in a cohort sampled during active COVID-19. The chain has TRBV6-5 and TRBJ2-3; 7 bases line up with TRBD2. Material for sequencing was peripheral blood. The CDR3: CASSYGAGTSTDTQYF. As DNA, the CDR3 is TGTGCCAGCAGTTACGGAGCGGGAACTAGCACAGATACGCAGTATTTT.